The entry below describes one T cell receptor (beta chain). The J segment lost 5 bases and the V segment lost 7 bases, leaving 9 bases of the junction unmatched. CDR3 length: 14 amino acids. The germline gives CDR1 SQVTM, CDR2 ANQGSEA. An input of about 0.45 to 1 ug of RNA was subjected to reverse transcription using random hexamers. A multiplex approach, immunoSEQ multiplex PCR, amplified TCR beta CDR3 across 54 Vbeta and 13 Jbeta. TCRdb independently ran MiXCR on the immunoSEQ multiplex PCR reads; one entry per CDR3 protein. Found here are 170,000 or so distinct CDR3 sequences, roughly 96% of them singletons; the top ten hold around 0.16%. The data are from a study of CD8 T cells in Susac syndrome. Sequencing of TCR beta was undertaken in CD8+ and CD4+ T cells derived from blood. Treatment-naive patients with stable or active relapsing-remitting disease served as multiple sclerosis controls. TEMRA cells were FACS-enriched and CD8+ and CD4+ T cells negatively isolated.

The source material was CD8+ T cells from PBMCs. This TCR was recovered from a human donor with multiple sclerosis. This chain joins TRBV29-1 and TRBJ2-1, with 9 bases identical to TRBD2. The CDR3 DNA is TGCAGCGGCTGGACTAGCGCCCAGGACAATGAGCAGTTCTTC. This codes for CSGWTSAQDNEQFF.